These 2 T cell receptor beta chains originate from one sample sequenced in a study of regulatory T cells in long-lasting Graves disease (dated by TCRdb to the early 2020s). To prepare the library, multiplex PCR was applied. The sequencer was an Illumina HiSeq 4000. TCR beta libraries were built with iRepertoire HTBI primers and Arm-PCR amplification of CDR3 regions. In-frame beta chains were kept once TCRdb had trimmed the public reads at Q25 with fastp and called clones with MiXCR. Rows with a matching CDR3 protein are joined into one entry that keeps the most common DNA and genes. The sample table shows around 450,000 distinct CDR3 sequences, and 15% to 20% are seen once. The leading ten clones occupy 10% to 15% of the sample. According to the study, the label for this sample's time point signals: newly diagnosed GD, antithyroid drugs for less than 3 months. RNA was extracted from PBMCs in TRIzol for both TCR sequencing and RNA sequencing.

The same specimen was also included in a second study, on T cells in Graves' hyperthyroidism and ophthalmopathy.

The starting material was peripheral blood mononuclear cells (PBMCs), obtained at new diagnosis, from a patient treated with antithyroid drugs. The receptors were sampled from a man aged 35-49 years with Graves disease. Donor details come from another sample of the same person, matched by shared clones.

This clonotype has at least ten counts. The chain is built from TRBV3-1 and TRBJ2-1; weak D call: TRBD1 (6 bases). The CDR3 is 15 residues long. Germline V gives CDR1 LGHDT, CDR2 YNNKEL (reference sequence). For the CDR3, the DNA is TGTGCGGTAAAACCAACAGGGAGCTCCTACAATGAGCAGTTCTTC. Its translation: CAVKPTGSSYNEQFF.

This clonotype was counted between two and nine times. The V and J genes are TRBV7-9 and TRBJ2-5; 8 bases are shared with TRBD2. The CDR3 extends over 19 amino acids. Germline assignment: CDR1 SEHNR and CDR2 FQNEAQ (reference sequence). V lost 5 bases, J lost 5 bases, and 22 bases stayed unmatched. CDR3 amino acids: CASSPRVVIGTSDVETQYF. For the CDR3, the DNA is TGTGCCAGCAGCCCCCGGGTTGTTATTGGGACTAGTGATGTGGAGACCCAGTACTTC.